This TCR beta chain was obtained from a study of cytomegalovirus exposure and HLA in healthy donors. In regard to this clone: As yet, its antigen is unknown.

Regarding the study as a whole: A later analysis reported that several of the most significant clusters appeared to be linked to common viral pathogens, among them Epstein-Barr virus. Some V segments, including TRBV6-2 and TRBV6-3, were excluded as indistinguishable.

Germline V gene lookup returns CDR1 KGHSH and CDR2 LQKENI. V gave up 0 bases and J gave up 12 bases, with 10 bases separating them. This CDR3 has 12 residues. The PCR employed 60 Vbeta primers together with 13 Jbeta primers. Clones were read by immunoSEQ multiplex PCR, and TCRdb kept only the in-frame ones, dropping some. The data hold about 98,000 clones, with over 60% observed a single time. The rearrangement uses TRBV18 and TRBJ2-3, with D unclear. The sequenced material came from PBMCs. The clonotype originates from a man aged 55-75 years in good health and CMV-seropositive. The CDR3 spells CASSPPRPIQYF. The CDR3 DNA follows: TGTGCCAGCTCACCACCCAGGCCAATCCAGTATTTT.